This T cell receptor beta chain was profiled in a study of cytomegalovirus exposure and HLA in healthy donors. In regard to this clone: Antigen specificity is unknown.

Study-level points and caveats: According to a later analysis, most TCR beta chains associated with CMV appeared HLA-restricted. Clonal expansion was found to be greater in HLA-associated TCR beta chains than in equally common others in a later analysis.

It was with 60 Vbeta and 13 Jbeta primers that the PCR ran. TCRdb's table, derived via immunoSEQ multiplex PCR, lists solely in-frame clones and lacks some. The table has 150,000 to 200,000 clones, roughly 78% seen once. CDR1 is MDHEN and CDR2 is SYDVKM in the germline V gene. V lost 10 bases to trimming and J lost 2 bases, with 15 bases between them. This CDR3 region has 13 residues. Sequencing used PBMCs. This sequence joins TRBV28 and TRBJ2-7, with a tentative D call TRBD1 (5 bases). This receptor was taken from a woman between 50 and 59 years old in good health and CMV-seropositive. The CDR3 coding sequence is TGTGCCACCAAAGGGCCAGGGACCTACGAGCAGTACTTC. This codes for CATKGPGTYEQYF. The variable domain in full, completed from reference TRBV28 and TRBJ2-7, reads DVKVTQSSRYLVKRTGEKVFLECVQDMDHENMFWYRQDPGLGLRLIYFSYDVKMKEKGDIPEGYSVSREKKERFSLILESASTNQTSMYLCATKGPGTYEQYFGPGTRLTVT.